Listed below are T cell receptor beta chains from one sample, sequenced in a study of cytomegalovirus exposure and HLA in healthy donors. The data were produced by immunoSEQ multiplex PCR, yet TCRdb's version contains in-frame clones alone and is incomplete. The table has around 150,000 clones, around 65% seen once; the top ten hold around 1.9%. The sequenced material came from PBMCs. All receptors derive from a male donor in good health and CMV-seronegative. The CDR3 runs from the conserved cysteine through the conserved F or W. D genes are given only for firm matches. Clone size is shown for a subset of rows, as once, few, many or a class of expanded clone.

clone_size d_call j_call v_call cdr3_aa cdr3_nt
- - TRBJ1-1 TRBV30 CAWSGQGNTEAFF TGTGCCTGGAGTGGGCAGGGGAACACTGAAGCTTTCTTT
- - TRBJ2-2 TRBV29-1 CSGGVNTGELFF TGCAGCGGGGGAGTGAACACCGGGGAGCTGTTTTTT
- - TRBJ2-3 TRBV6-5 CASSPTGSLGDTQYF TGTGCCAGCAGTCCGACGGGGTCCCTGGGAGATACGCAGTATTTT
- - TRBJ1-4 TRBV11-2 CASSRTGGGAGLNEKLFF TGTGCCAGCAGCCGTACGGGCGGGGGCGCAGGGCTTAATGAAAAACTGTTTTTT
few TRBD1 TRBJ2-7 TRBV18 CASSAAGQGSEQYF TGTGCCAGCTCAGCCGCGGGACAGGGGAGCGAGCAGTACTTC
once TRBD1 TRBJ1-5 TRBV5-4 CASSVGQYSNQPQHF TGTGCCAGCAGCGTGGGACAGTATAGCAATCAGCCCCAGCATTTT
- - TRBJ1-6 TRBV6-5 CASSYSHRVNSPLHF TGTGCCAGCAGTTACTCTCACAGGGTGAATTCACCCCTCCACTTT
once - TRBJ2-7 TRBV5-4 CASSPAGASSYEQYF TGTGCCAGCAGCCCCGCGGGGGCGAGCTCCTACGAGCAGTACTTC
- TRBD1 TRBJ1-1 TRBV9 CASSPQGEVPEVFF TGTGCCAGCAGCCCCCAGGGGGAGGTCCCTGAAGTTTTCTTT
- - TRBJ2-6 TRBV2 CASGSSGANVLTF TGTGCCAGCGGTAGCTCTGGGGCCAACGTCCTGACTTTC
- TRBD1 TRBJ2-7 TRBV5-4 CASSPGRGPYEQYF TGTGCCAGCAGCCCGGGTAGGGGGCCCTACGAGCAGTACTTC
- - TRBJ2-3 TRBV4-2 CASSQILTSGTDTQYF TGTGCCAGCAGCCAAATCTTGACTAGTGGCACAGATACGCAGTATTTT
- - TRBJ2-3 TRBV6-1 CASQGFRGTDTQYF TGTGCCAGCCAGGGGTTTCGGGGCACAGATACGCAGTATTTT
- TRBD2 TRBJ2-2 TRBV4-3 CASSQVPSGERELFF TGCGCCAGCAGCCAAGTTCCTAGCGGGGAACGGGAGCTGTTTTTT
- TRBD1 TRBJ1-4 TRBV5-1 CASRTTGQGDEKLFF TGCGCCAGCAGGACAACGGGACAGGGGGATGAAAAACTGTTTTTT
- TRBD2 TRBJ2-3 TRBV15 CATSKLGTSGTDTQYF TGTGCCACCAGCAAACTCGGGACTAGCGGCACAGATACGCAGTATTTT
- - TRBJ1-1 TRBV7-9 CASSLGAPQGRLNTEAFF TGTGCCAGCAGCCTAGGGGCCCCCCAGGGCCGGTTAAACACTGAAGCTTTCTTT
- - TRBJ1-1 TRBV2 CASRVGQNEAFF TGTGCCAGCAGGGTTGGACAGAATGAAGCTTTCTTT
few TRBD2 TRBJ2-1 TRBV19 CASSTRGGARSYNEQFF TGTGCCAGTAGTACTCGGGGGGGCGCACGCTCCTACAATGAGCAGTTCTTC
once - TRBJ2-7 TRBV6-5 CASMPGDLAYEQYF TGTGCCAGCATGCCAGGTGACCTTGCCTACGAGCAGTACTTC
- TRBD1 TRBJ1-5 TRBV7-8 CASSSYGQGFQPQHF TGTGCCAGCAGCTCATATGGACAGGGGTTTCAGCCCCAGCATTTT
few - TRBJ1-3 TRBV9 CASSDLQGNTIYF TGTGCCAGCAGCGACCTACAGGGAAACACCATATATTTT
- TRBD2 TRBJ2-5 TRBV19 CASSGSGGVKETQYF TGTGCCAGTAGTGGAAGCGGGGGGGTTAAAGAGACCCAGTACTTC
once TRBD2 TRBJ2-2 TRBV5-1 CASSLGVSGGSANTGELFF TGCGCCAGCAGCTTGGGAGTTAGCGGGGGGTCCGCGAACACCGGGGAGCTGTTTTTT
few TRBD2 TRBJ2-5 TRBV7-9 CASSLVSGGALETQYF TGTGCCAGCAGCTTAGTTAGCGGGGGGGCCTTGGAGACCCAGTACTTC
- - TRBJ1-5 TRBV6-5 CASSEALGQPQHF TGTGCCAGCAGTGAAGCCTTGGGCCAGCCCCAGCATTTT
- TRBD1 TRBJ1-5 TRBV6-6 CASIPGQGTQPQHF TGTGCCAGCATTCCGGGACAGGGGACTCAGCCCCAGCATTTT
- - TRBJ1-1 TRBV6-1 CASLFYSNTEAFF TGTGCCAGCCTGTTTTACAGTAACACTGAAGCTTTCTTT
- - TRBJ2-6 TRBV7-3 CASSSGFSGANVLTF TGTGCCAGCAGCTCAGGGTTCTCTGGGGCCAACGTCCTGACTTTC
few TRBD1 TRBJ2-7 TRBV12-5 CASALTGGQYF TGTGCTAGTGCCCTCACAGGGGGGCAGTACTTC
- - TRBJ2-1 TRBV19 CASRLGGGSNYNEQFF TGTGCCAGTAGATTAGGTGGGGGCAGTAACTACAATGAGCAGTTCTTC
- - TRBJ1-6 TRBV28 CASSLPQNSPLHF TGTGCCAGCAGTTTACCCCAGAATTCACCCCTCCACTTT
few - TRBJ1-5 TRBV4-1 CASSQPIQGQESWGNQPQHF TGCGCCAGCAGCCAGCCCATCCAGGGGCAGGAATCTTGGGGCAATCAGCCCCAGCATTTT
- TRBD1 TRBJ1-1 TRBV5-8 CASSRDRGSEAFF TGTGCCAGCAGCCGAGACAGGGGATCTGAAGCTTTCTTT
- - TRBJ2-1 TRBV30 CAWNQGLTYNEQFF TGTGCCTGGAACCAGGGTTTAACCTACAATGAGCAGTTCTTC
few TRBD1 TRBJ2-7 TRBV14 CASSPIGLRGPYEQYF TGTGCCAGCAGCCCTATCGGGTTAAGGGGGCCCTACGAGCAGTACTTC
- TRBD2 TRBJ2-1 TRBV19 CASSMFSGGISSYNEQFF TGTGCCAGTAGTATGTTTAGCGGGGGGATCAGCTCCTACAATGAGCAGTTCTTC
few TRBD2 TRBJ2-3 TRBV5-1 CASSLEGSGGGTDTQYF TGCGCCAGCAGCTTGGAAGGTAGCGGGGGGGGGACAGATACGCAGTATTTT
- - TRBJ1-1 TRBV7-9 CASSSQENTEAFF TGTGCCAGCAGCTCTCAGGAAAACACTGAAGCTTTCTTT
once - TRBJ1-5 TRBV11-2 CASSFAGDQPQHF TGTGCCAGCAGCTTCGCGGGGGATCAGCCCCAGCATTTT
- - TRBJ2-3 TRBV29-1 CSVGWGPSTDTQYF TGCAGCGTTGGTTGGGGGCCAAGCACAGATACGCAGTATTTT
few - TRBJ2-7 TRBV5-1 CASSSGHGYEQYF TGCGCCAGCAGCTCTGGACACGGCTACGAGCAGTACTTC
- - TRBJ2-3 TRBV5-1 CASSREARSTDTQYF TGCGCCAGTTCAAGGGAGGCGAGGAGCACAGATACGCAGTATTTT
- TRBD2 TRBJ2-1 TRBV19 CASSMAAGGPDEQFF TGTGCCAGTAGTATGGCCGCGGGGGGGCCGGATGAGCAGTTCTTC
- - TRBJ2-7 TRBV7-9 CASSLGPPGEQYF TGTGCCAGCAGCTTAGGACCGCCAGGCGAGCAGTACTTC
few - TRBJ1-2 TRBV10-3 CAISATGGSYTF TGTGCCATCAGTGCCACAGGTGGGAGCTACACCTTC
- - TRBJ1-2 TRBV4-1 CASSQAAGSGYGYTF TGCGCCAGCAGCCAAGCTGCAGGGTCGGGCTATGGCTACACCTTC
- TRBD2 TRBJ2-5 TRBV7-2 CASSPNGGVNQETQYF TGTGCCAGCAGCCCGAACGGGGGGGTCAATCAAGAGACCCAGTACTTC
few - TRBJ1-1 TRBV10-2 CASKGHPNTEAFF TGCGCCAGCAAAGGACATCCGAACACTGAAGCTTTCTTT
- TRBD2 TRBJ2-3 TRBV19 CASSLGTSADTQYF TGTGCCAGTAGTTTGGGGACTAGCGCAGATACGCAGTATTTT
- TRBD1 TRBJ2-1 TRBV9 CASSVVGGQGTREQFF TGTGCCAGCAGCGTAGTTGGGGGACAGGGCACAAGGGAGCAGTTCTTC
- - TRBJ1-5 TRBV19 CASSTAGRNQPQHF TGTGCCAGTAGTACCGCGGGCCGCAATCAGCCCCAGCATTTT
- TRBD2 TRBJ2-7 TRBV27 CASSFSGGLYEQYF TGTGCCAGCAGTTTTTCGGGGGGACTCTACGAGCAGTACTTC